This T cell receptor beta chain was captured by sequencing in a study of shared clonotypes between healthy human individuals. Repertoires were generated with immunoSEQ multiplex PCR, while TCRdb's copy carries only in-frame clones and drops some. The profile shows some 1,100,000 clones, around three quarters of them singletons. CDR3 length: 15 residues. V trimming: 1 base; J trimming: 7 bases; junction bases outside the gene matches: 9. CDR1 and CDR2 (germline): LGHNA, YNFKEQ. Among the donors, all were Caucasian adults who lived in Nashville, Tennessee. V usage is TRBV4-2 and J usage is TRBJ1-2; 7 bases are a match to TRBD1. Material for sequencing was memory CD4+ T cells from PBMCs. Regarding subset: CD45RA-negative fraction. The sequence was obtained from a young man in good health. Some clones in this sample may be carry-over from other donors' samples. The CDR3 DNA sequence: TGTGCCAGCAGCCAAGCCGTGACAGGGTTTAGTGGCTACACCTTC. As protein: CASSQAVTGFSGYTF.